This TCR beta chain was recorded in a study of CD8+CD57+ T cells in acquired aplastic anemia. At the level of the study: Sorted CD4+ and CD8+ cells yielded around 3.3 ug of DNA on average.

CD8+CD57+ cell expansion had been shown by flow cytometry in patients chosen for sequencing. This clonotype was detected ten times or more. The antigen remains unidentified. Study outcomes and limitations: It was found that twenty-nine CD8+ CDR3 sequences were shared between patients and controls.

CDR3 and TCR beta VDJ profiling relied on a genomic DNA template. TCRdb recomputed calls from the reads with MiXCR, one row per CDR3 protein. Found here are 210,000 or so distinct CDR3 sequences, 40% to 60% of them singletons; the top ten hold nearly 20%. The germline gives CDR1 SNHLY, CDR2 FYNNEI. This CDR3 has 14 amino acids. V gave up 6 bases and J gave up 9 bases; unmatched junction bases: 8. This chain uses TRBV2 with TRBJ1-6, with 7 nucleotides matching TRBD1. Sequencing used sorted CD4+, CD8+, or CD8+CD57+ T cells (not recorded which) from PBMCs. The clonotype was recovered from a human donor with aplastic anemia. CDR3 sequence (DNA): TGTGCCAGCAGCACAGGGGATGGAGGTTCACCCCTCCACTTT. Its translation: CASSTGDGGSPLHF.